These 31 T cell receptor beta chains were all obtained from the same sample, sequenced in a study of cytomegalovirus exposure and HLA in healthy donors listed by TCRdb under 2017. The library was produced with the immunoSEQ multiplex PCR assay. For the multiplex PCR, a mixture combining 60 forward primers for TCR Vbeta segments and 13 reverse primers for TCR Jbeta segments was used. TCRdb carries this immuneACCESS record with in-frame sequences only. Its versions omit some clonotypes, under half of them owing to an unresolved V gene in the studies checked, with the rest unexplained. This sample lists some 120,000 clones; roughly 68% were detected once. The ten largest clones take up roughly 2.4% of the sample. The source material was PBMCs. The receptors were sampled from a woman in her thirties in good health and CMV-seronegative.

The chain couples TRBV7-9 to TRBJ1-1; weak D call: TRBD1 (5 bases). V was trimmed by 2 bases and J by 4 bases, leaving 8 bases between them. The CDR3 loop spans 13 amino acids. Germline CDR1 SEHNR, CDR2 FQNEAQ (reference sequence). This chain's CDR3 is CASSLPGRTEAFF. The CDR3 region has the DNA TGTGCCAGCAGCTTACCAGGGCGCACTGAAGCTTTCTTT.

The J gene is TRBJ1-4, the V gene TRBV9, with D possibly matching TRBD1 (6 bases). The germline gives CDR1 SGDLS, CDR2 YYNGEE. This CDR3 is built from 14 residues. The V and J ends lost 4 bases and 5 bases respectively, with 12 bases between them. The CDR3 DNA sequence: TGTGCCAGCAGCCTGGGGGGGGGCAATGAAAAACTGTTTTTT. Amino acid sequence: CASSLGGGNEKLFF.

Written as DNA, the CDR3 is TGTGCCAGCAGCTTAGGCCTTGCTAGCCCGATGGAGGAGACCCAGTACTTC. As protein: CASSLGLASPMEETQYF. This sequence joins TRBV13 and TRBJ2-5; tentative D call: TRBD2 (5 bases). The CDR3 loop spans 17 amino acids. Trimming cost V 0 bases and J 5 bases, with 19 bases left between them. The germline CDR1 and CDR2 sequences are PRHDT and FYEKMQ (reference sequence).

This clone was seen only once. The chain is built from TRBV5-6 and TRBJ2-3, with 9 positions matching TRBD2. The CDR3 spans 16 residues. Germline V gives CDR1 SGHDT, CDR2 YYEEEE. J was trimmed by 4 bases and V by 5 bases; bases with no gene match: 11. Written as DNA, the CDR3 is TGTGCCAGCAGGAGGGGCGGGGCGGGAGGGTCAGATACGCAGTATTTT. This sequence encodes CASRRGGAGGSDTQYF.

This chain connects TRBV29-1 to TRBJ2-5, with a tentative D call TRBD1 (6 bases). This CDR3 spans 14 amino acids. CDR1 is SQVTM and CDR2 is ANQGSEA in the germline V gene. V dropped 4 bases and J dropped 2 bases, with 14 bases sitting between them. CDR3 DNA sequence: TGCAGCGTTGGCCACCTAGGGGGTCAAGAGACCCAGTACTTC. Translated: CSVGHLGGQETQYF.

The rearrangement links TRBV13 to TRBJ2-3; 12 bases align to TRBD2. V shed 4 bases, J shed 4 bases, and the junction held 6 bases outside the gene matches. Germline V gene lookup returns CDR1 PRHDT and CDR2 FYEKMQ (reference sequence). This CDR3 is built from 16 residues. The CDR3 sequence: CASSSLAGGGADTQYF. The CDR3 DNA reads TGTGCCAGCAGCTCCCTAGCGGGAGGGGGGGCAGATACGCAGTATTTT.

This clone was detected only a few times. The CDR3: CASRSLGDEKLFF. The CDR3 DNA is TGTGCCAGTAGGAGTCTCGGGGATGAAAAACTGTTTTTT. V gene TRBV19 combines with J gene TRBJ1-4, with no clear D. V was trimmed by 6 bases and J by 6 bases, leaving 11 bases between them. Germline CDR1 is LNHDA and CDR2 is SQIVND (reference sequence). CDR3 length equals 13 residues.

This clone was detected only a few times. Here the CDR3 DNA reads TGTGCCGGCCCATTAACGGGACAGAGCTACGAGCAGTACTTC. It translates to CAGPLTGQSYEQYF. This chain links TRBV6-1 with TRBJ2-5; 7 positions match TRBD1. The J call may be faulty, since TRBJ2-7 better matches the DNA end. In germline, CDR1 is MNHNS, CDR2 SASEGT. There are 14 residues in the CDR3.

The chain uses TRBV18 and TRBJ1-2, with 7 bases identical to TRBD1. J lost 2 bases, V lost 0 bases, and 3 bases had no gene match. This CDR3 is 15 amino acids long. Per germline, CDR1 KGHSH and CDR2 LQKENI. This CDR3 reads CASSPPGRGNYGYTF. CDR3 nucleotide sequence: TGTGCCAGCTCACCACCGGGCAGGGGGAACTATGGCTACACCTTC.

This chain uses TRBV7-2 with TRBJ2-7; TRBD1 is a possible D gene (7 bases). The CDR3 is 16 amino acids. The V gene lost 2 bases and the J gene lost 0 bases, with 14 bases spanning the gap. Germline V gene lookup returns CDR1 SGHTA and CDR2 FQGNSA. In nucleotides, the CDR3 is TGTGCCAGCAGCTTATCGGCAGGGGGGTTCTCCTACGAGCAGTACTTC. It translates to CASSLSAGGFSYEQYF.

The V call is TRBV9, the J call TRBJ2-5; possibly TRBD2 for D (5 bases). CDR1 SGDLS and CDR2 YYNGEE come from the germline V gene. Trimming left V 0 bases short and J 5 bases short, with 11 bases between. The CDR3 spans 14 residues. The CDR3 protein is CASSVAGGSETQYF. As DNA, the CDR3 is TGTGCCAGCAGCGTAGCTGGTGGGAGTGAGACCCAGTACTTC.

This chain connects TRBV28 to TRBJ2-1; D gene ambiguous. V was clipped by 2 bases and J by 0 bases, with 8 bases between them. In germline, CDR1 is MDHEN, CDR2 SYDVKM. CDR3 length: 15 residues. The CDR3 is CASSLGPSSYNEQFF. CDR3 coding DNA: TGTGCCAGCAGTTTAGGGCCAAGCTCCTACAATGAGCAGTTCTTC.

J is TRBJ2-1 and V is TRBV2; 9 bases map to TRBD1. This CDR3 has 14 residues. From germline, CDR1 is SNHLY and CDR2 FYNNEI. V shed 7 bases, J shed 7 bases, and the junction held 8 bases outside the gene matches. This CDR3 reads CASIRDREANEQFF. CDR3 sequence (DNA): TGTGCCAGCATTAGGGACAGGGAGGCGAATGAGCAGTTCTTC.

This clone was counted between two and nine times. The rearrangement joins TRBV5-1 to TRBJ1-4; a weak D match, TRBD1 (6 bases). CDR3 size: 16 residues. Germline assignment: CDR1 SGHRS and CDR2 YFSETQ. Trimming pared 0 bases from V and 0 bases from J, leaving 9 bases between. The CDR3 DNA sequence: TGCGCCAGCAGCTTGGCAGGACAGACAACTAATGAAAAACTGTTTTTT. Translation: CASSLAGQTTNEKLFF.

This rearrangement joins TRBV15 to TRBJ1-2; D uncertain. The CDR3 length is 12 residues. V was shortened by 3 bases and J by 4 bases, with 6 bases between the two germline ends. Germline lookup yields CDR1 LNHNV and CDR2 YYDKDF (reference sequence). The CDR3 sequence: CATSRESYGYTF. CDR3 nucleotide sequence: TGTGCCACCAGCAGGGAGAGCTATGGCTACACCTTC.

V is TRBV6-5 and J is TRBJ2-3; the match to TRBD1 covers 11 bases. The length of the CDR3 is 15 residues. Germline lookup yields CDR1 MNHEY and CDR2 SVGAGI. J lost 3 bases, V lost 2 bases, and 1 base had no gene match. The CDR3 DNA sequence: TGTGCCAGCAGTTACGGACAGGGGGCGACAGATACGCAGTATTTT. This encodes CASSYGQGATDTQYF.

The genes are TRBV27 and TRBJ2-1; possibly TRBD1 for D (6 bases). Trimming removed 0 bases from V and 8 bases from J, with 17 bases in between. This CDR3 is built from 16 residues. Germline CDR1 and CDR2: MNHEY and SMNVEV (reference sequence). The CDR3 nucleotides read TGTGCCAGCAGTTTATCCCAGTACAGGGCGAGGGATGAGCAGTTCTTC. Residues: CASSLSQYRARDEQFF.

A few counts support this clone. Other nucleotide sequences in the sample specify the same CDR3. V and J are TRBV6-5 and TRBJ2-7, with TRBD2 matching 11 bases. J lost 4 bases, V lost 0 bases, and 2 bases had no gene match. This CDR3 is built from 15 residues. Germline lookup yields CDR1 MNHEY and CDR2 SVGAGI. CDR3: CASSYSTSGRYEQYF. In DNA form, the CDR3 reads TGTGCCAGCAGTTACTCTACTAGCGGGAGATACGAGCAGTACTTC.

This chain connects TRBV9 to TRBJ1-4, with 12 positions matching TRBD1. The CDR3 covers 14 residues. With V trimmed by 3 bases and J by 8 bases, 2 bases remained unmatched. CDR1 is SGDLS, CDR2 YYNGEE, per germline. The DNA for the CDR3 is TGTGCCAGCAGCGCCGGGACAGGGGGCGAAAAACTGTTTTTT. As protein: CASSAGTGGEKLFF.

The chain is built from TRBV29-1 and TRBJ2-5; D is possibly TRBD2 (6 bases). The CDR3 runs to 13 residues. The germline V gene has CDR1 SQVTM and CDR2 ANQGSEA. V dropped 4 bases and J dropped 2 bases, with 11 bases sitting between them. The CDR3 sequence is CSVAASEQETQYF. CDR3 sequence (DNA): TGCAGCGTTGCGGCTAGCGAGCAAGAGACCCAGTACTTC.

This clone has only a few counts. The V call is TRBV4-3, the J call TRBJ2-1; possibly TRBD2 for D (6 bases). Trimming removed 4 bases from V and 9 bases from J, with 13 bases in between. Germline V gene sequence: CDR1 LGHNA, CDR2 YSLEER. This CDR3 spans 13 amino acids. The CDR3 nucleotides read TGCGCCAGCAGCCGACCCCTACTAGCTGAGCAGTTCTTC. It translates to CASSRPLLAEQFF.

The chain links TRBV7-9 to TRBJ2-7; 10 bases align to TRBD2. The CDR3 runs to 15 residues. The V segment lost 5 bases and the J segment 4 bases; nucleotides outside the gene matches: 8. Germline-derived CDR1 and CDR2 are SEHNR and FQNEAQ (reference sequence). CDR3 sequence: CASSQTSGKAYEQYF. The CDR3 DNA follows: TGTGCCAGCAGCCAAACTAGCGGGAAAGCTTACGAGCAGTACTTC.

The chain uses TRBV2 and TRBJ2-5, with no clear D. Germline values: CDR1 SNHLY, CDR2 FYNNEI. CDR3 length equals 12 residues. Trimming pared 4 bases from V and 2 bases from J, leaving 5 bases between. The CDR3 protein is CASSVQQETQYF. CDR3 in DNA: TGTGCCAGCAGTGTTCAGCAAGAGACCCAGTACTTC.

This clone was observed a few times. This CDR3 reads CASSLKGTSGSPYEQYF. For the CDR3, the DNA is TGTGCCAGCAGCTTAAAGGGGACTAGCGGGAGCCCCTACGAGCAGTACTTC. V and J are TRBV7-9 and TRBJ2-7, with 14 bases matching TRBD2. Losses at the gene ends were 2 bases for V and 2 bases for J; bases not matched to a gene: 5. The CDR3 has 17 amino acids. CDR1 is SEHNR and CDR2 is FQNEAQ in the germline V gene (reference sequence).

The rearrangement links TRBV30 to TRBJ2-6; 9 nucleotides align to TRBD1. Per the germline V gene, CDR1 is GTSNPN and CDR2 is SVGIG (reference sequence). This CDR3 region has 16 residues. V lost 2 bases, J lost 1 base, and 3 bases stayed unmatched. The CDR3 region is CAWSTGGISGANVLTF. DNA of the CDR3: TGTGCCTGGAGTACAGGGGGCATTTCTGGGGCCAACGTCCTGACTTTC.

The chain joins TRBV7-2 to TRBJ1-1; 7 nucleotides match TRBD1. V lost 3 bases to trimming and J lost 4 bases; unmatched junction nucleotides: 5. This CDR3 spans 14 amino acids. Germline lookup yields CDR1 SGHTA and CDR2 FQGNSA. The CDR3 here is CASSLRGPSTEAFF. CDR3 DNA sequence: TGTGCCAGCAGCTTGAGGGGGCCGAGCACTGAAGCTTTCTTT.

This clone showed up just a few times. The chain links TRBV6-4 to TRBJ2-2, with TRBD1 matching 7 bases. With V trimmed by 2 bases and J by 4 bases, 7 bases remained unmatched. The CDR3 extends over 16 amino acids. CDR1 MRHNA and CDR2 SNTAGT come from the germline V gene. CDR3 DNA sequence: TGTGCCAGCAGTGACGGGAGAGGGGGCCCCACCGGGGAGCTGTTTTTT. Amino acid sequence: CASSDGRGGPTGELFF.

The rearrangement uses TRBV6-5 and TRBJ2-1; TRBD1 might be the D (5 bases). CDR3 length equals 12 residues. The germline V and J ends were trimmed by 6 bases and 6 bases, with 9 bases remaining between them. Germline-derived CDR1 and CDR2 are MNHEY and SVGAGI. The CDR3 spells CASRRTTNEQFF. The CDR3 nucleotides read TGTGCCAGCAGACGGACAACCAATGAGCAGTTCTTC.

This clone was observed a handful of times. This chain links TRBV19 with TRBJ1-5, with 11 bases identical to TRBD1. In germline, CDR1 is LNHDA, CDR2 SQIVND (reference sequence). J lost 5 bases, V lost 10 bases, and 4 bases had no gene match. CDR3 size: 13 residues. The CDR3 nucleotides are TGTGCCACGGACAGGGGGCTTTATCAGCCCCAGCATTTT. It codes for CATDRGLYQPQHF.

The CDR3 nucleotides read TGTGCCAGCAGCTTAAGGACTAGCCATTCCTACGAGCAGTACTTC. Translation: CASSLRTSHSYEQYF. The V gene is TRBV7-2, the J gene TRBJ2-7, with TRBD2 identical over 8 bases. Germline values: CDR1 SGHTA, CDR2 FQGNSA. Trimming removed 2 bases from V and 1 base from J; junction bases left unmatched: 4. This CDR3 region has 15 residues.

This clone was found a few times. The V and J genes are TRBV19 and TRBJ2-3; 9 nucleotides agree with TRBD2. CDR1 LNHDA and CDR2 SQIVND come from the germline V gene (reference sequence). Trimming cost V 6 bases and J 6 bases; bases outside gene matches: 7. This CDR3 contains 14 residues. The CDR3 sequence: CASSLTSGGDTQYF. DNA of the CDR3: TGTGCCAGTAGCCTGACTAGCGGAGGGGATACGCAGTATTTT.